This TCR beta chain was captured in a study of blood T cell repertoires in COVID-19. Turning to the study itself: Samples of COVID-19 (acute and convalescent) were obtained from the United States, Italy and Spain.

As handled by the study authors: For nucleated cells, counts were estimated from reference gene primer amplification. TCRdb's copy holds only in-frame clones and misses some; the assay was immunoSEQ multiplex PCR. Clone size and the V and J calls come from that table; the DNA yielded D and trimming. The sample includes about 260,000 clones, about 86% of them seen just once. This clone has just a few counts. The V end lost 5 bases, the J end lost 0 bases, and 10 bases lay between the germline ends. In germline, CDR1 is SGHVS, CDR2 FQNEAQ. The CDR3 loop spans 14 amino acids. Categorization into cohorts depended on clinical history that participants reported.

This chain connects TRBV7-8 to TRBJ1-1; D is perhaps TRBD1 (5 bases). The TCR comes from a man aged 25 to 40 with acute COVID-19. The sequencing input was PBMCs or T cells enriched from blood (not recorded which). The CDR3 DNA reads TGTGCCAGCAGCGGACGACAGCTGAACACTGAAGCTTTCTTT. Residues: CASSGRQLNTEAFF.